These T cell receptor beta chains were read from a single sample in a study of blood T cell repertoires in COVID-19. The data were produced by immunoSEQ multiplex PCR, yet TCRdb's version contains in-frame clones alone and is incomplete. Seen here are approximately 150,000 clones, 81% observed once, and the top ten hold around 8.2%. Sequences were obtained from peripheral blood. The receptors shown here come from a human donor in a cohort sampled during active COVID-19. The CDR3 runs from the conserved cysteine through the conserved F or W. The D gene is left open where the match is weak.

TRBD1 TRBV11-2 CASSLYAGGIYEQYF
TRBD1 TRBV28 CASSLSGQVGANVLTF
. TRBV18 CASSLDRSTEAFF
. TRBV14 CASQRLNTDTQYF
. TRBV14 CASSQEGAVGYTF
. TRBV23-1 CASRNARSGNTIYF
TRBD1 TRBV6-6 CASSRGQSRGSFYSNQPQHF
. TRBV7-2 CASSLMAGPYSYEQYF
. TRBV18 CASSLTANEKLFF
TRBD2 TRBV19 CASQRGQSYNEQFF
TRBD2 TRBV5-6 CASSSLASGLHNEQFF
TRBD1 TRBV12-5 CASGPDREETQYF
. TRBV18 CASSPPDRRNTGELFF
. TRBV5-1 CASRRTGRATNEKLFF
. TRBV12-3/TRBV12-4 CASSFEVTREAFF
TRBD1 TRBV4-1 CASSTHRLDRAKDTQYF
TRBD2 TRBV5-4 CASSTGLAVSYEQYF
. TRBV6-2/TRBV6-3 CASSYSGGQANYGYTF
. TRBV5-1 CASSQYVQGDTEAFF
TRBD1 TRBV6-5 CASSYQGAYYNEQFF
. TRBV11-3 CASSFGAEANEQYF
. TRBV9 CASSVRGRTPYNEQFF
. TRBV6-1 CASSAFGNSVPGYEQYF
TRBD2 TRBV9 CASSSIHSGRTDTQYF
TRBD2 TRBV29-1 CSAQGLAGSEQYF
. TRBV15 CATSRVGGSPLHF
TRBD1 TRBV7-3 CASSKQGVGTEAFF
. TRBV4-3 CASSQFGANEQFF
. TRBV14 CASSQFSVYTGELFF
. TRBV4-3 CASSQVPGGGGNTIYF
. TRBV6-2/TRBV6-3 CASSYNRDNKNIQYF
. TRBV2 CASSYRETNEKLFF
TRBD1 TRBV29-1 CSALQGQKNTEAFF
TRBD1 TRBV28 CASSYGPGGFLFYEQYF
TRBD1 TRBV27 CASRAGTGLNTDTQYF
. TRBV5-6 CASSFERTEAFF
TRBD1 TRBV9 CASSAQPTGGFGADTQYF
. TRBV28 CASRTPGGFSYEQYF
. TRBV5-6 CASSFRVNRNTEAFF
. TRBV7-2 CASSGGRARGAFF
. TRBV29-1 CSVEKTDSYEQYF
. TRBV6-5 CASSYAAGHSGNTIYF
TRBD1 TRBV4-3 CASSQDSPLGTGVSYEQYF
TRBD2 TRBV6-2/TRBV6-3 CASSYPTSGTDYQETQYF
TRBD2 TRBV7-6 CASSSRTSGSGTDTQYF
. TRBV5-1 CASSVGHEGNTEAFF
TRBD2 TRBV7-2 CASSTLLAGGSQTQYF
TRBD1 TRBV6-5 CASSTQGGPNEKLFF
TRBD2 TRBV28 CASMSLAGGPSEQYF
TRBD1 TRBV5-1 CASSLGTGEAYGYTF